The 24 T cell receptor beta chains in this list originate from one sample, sequenced in a study of shared clonotypes between healthy human individuals. Sequencing was performed with immunoSEQ multiplex PCR; in TCRdb, only in-frame clones are kept and a portion is missing. The sample contains about 510,000 clones, about 96% of which appear only once. The sample was naive CD4+ T cells sorted from blood. Subset meaning: CD45RA+ positively selected. The receptors originated from a woman in her twenties or thirties in good health.

This chain uses TRBV28 with TRBJ1-5; possible D gene TRBD1, 6 bases. With 2 bases removed from V and 0 bases from J, the gap between germline ends came to 11 bases. The CDR3 sequence is 16 residues long. The germline V gene encodes CDR1 MDHEN and CDR2 SYDVKM. CDR3 nucleotide sequence: TGTGCCAGCAGTTTAAGAGGACAGACTAGCAATCAGCCCCAGCATTTT. Residues: CASSLRGQTSNQPQHF.

This sequence joins TRBV18 and TRBJ2-2; unclear D gene. This CDR3 region has 16 residues. Germline CDR1 KGHSH, CDR2 LQKENI. V lost 3 bases and J 1 base, leaving 12 bases between the germline ends. The CDR3 loop reads CASSPPVKWNTGELFF. In DNA form, the CDR3 reads TGTGCCAGCTCACCCCCCGTGAAGTGGAACACCGGGGAGCTGTTTTTT.

The CDR3 nucleotides read TGTGCCAGCACCCAGTGGACAGGTGGCTCCTACGAGCAGTACTTC. Its protein is CASTQWTGGSYEQYF. The chain has TRBV7-3 and TRBJ2-7, with TRBD1 matching over 7 bases. The germline CDR1 and CDR2 sequences are SGHTA and FQGTGA. V was pared by 7 bases and J by 0 bases, with 9 bases of the junction left unmatched. The CDR3 runs 15 residues.

CDR3: CASSPPNGQVNEKLFF. Written as DNA, the CDR3 is TGTGCCAGCAGCCCCCCAAACGGACAGGTTAATGAAAAACTGTTTTTT. The rearrangement uses TRBV4-2 and TRBJ1-4, with 7 bases lining up with TRBD1. The CDR3 loop spans 16 amino acids. CDR1 and CDR2 from the germline V gene are LGHNA and YNFKEQ. The V gene end was trimmed by 4 bases and the J gene end by 4 bases; junction bases not matched to a gene: 9.

The sample holds a few counts of this clone. As DNA, the CDR3 is TGTGCCAGCAGCTTAGATATTGGTTGGGAGACCCAGTACTTC. This codes for CASSLDIGWETQYF. J is TRBJ2-5 and V is TRBV11-2, with unresolved D. The V end was cut by 0 bases, the J end by 5 bases, with 10 bases between. CDR3 size: 14 residues. Per germline, CDR1 SGHAT and CDR2 FQNNGV.

The rearrangement joins TRBV18 to TRBJ2-7, with D perhaps matching TRBD1 (5 bases). Trimming took off 3 bases at V and 5 bases at J, with 20 bases between the two ends. Per the germline V gene, CDR1 is KGHSH and CDR2 is LQKENI. The CDR3 totals 16 residues. DNA for the CDR3: TGTGCCAGCTCACCGATCCCCGGTCAGGGTCTACACGAGCAGTACTTC. Protein: CASSPIPGQGLHEQYF.

The chain links TRBV28 to TRBJ2-5, with no clear D. The J call may be faulty, since TRBJ2-7 better matches the DNA end. Germline assignment: CDR1 MDHEN and CDR2 SYDVKM. The CDR3 extends over 14 amino acids. The CDR3 here is CASQTSPVSYEQYF. CDR3 bases: TGTGCCAGCCAAACATCCCCAGTCTCCTACGAGCAGTACTTC.

The chain has TRBV5-1 and TRBJ1-1, with unresolved D. V lost 4 bases and J 4 bases, leaving 14 bases between the germline ends. The germline V gene has CDR1 SGHRS and CDR2 YFSETQ. The CDR3 has 14 residues. The CDR3 loop reads CASSLVGSGTEAFF. CDR3 sequence (DNA): TGCGCCAGCAGCCTCGTGGGGTCGGGCACTGAAGCTTTCTTT. Drawing the rest from reference TRBV5-1 and TRBJ1-1, the complete variable domain is KAGVTQTPRYLIKTRGQQVTLSCSPISGHRSVSWYQQTPGQGLQFLFEYFSETQRNKGNFPGRFSGRQFSNSRSEMNVSTLELGDSALYLCASSLVGSGTEAFFGQGTRLTVV.

This clone was observed a single time. The chain joins TRBV27 to TRBJ2-2; TRBD2 matches 10 bases. Germline CDR1 is MNHEY and CDR2 is SMNVEV (reference sequence). The V and J ends lost 4 bases and 4 bases, in that order; junction bases with no gene match: 6. The CDR3 is 16 amino acids. CDR3 amino acids: CASSSTSGIGTGELFF. The CDR3 DNA is TGTGCCAGCAGTTCAACTAGCGGGATTGGCACCGGGGAGCTGTTTTTT.

About this clone itself: Within the sample, other DNA sequences also encode this same CDR3. The CDR3 loop is CASSLGGSGNTIYF. CDR3 in DNA: TGTGCCAGCAGCTTGGGGGGCTCTGGAAACACCATATATTTT. The gene calls are TRBV11-2 and TRBJ1-3; perhaps TRBD1 as D (5 bases). V gave up 3 bases and J gave up 0 bases, with 6 bases separating them. The CDR3 spans 14 residues. CDR1 and CDR2 from the germline V gene are SGHAT and FQNNGV.

This chain links TRBV7-2 with TRBJ1-5; D is uncertain. V was cut by 1 base and J by 9 bases, with 13 bases left in between. There are 14 residues in the CDR3. Germline lookup yields CDR1 SGHTA and CDR2 FQGNSA. The CDR3, as DNA: TGTGCCAGCAGCTTAGAACGCGCCCTGGGGCCCCAGCATTTT. Encoded protein: CASSLERALGPQHF. The full variable domain, its missing parts supplied by reference TRBV7-2 and TRBJ1-5, is GAGVSQSPSNKVTEKGKDVELRCDPISGHTALYWYRQSLGQGLEFLIYFQGNSAPDKSGLPSDRFSAERTGGSVSTLTIQRTQQEDSAVYLCASSLERALGPQHFGDGTRLSIL.

This chain links TRBV5-1 with TRBJ1-3, with 8 bases matching TRBD1. Germline CDR1 SGHRS, CDR2 YFSETQ. The V gene end was trimmed by 0 bases and the J gene end by 0 bases; junction bases not matched to a gene: 2. CDR3 length: 16 residues. The CDR3 bases are TGCGCCAGCAGCTTGGCGGGACAGGACTCTGGAAACACCATATATTTT. This translates into CASSLAGQDSGNTIYF.

V and J are TRBV5-1 and TRBJ1-4; the match to TRBD1 covers 10 bases. The CDR3 is 13 amino acids. V trimming: 5 bases; J trimming: 7 bases; junction bases outside the gene matches: 2. Germline V gives CDR1 SGHRS, CDR2 YFSETQ. The CDR3 DNA reads as TGCGCCAGCAGTCGACAGGGGGCTGAAAAACTGTTTTTT. Translated, it gives CASSRQGAEKLFF.

The V call is TRBV6-1, the J call TRBJ2-5; 9 bases are a match to TRBD2. V dropped 1 base and J dropped 6; count of bases not matched to a gene: 6. The CDR3 runs to 15 residues. Germline assignment: CDR1 MNHNS and CDR2 SASEGT. CDR3 sequence (DNA): TGTGCCAGCAGTGAAGGGGGCGGGAGGGTACAGACCCAGTACTTC. This codes for CASSEGGGRVQTQYF.

This clone was recorded only once. The rearrangement uses TRBV4-1 and TRBJ2-7, with D possibly being TRBD1 (6 bases). Germline lookup yields CDR1 MGHRA and CDR2 YSYEKL. The V and J ends lost 3 bases and 2 bases respectively, with 14 bases between them. This CDR3 region has 15 residues. The CDR3 loop reads CASSQSWGLTYEQYF. The DNA of the CDR3 is TGCGCCAGCAGCCAGTCCTGGGGGCTCACCTACGAGCAGTACTTC.

J is TRBJ2-1 and V is TRBV28, with D unresolved. CDR3 length: 15 residues. V lost 3 bases to trimming and J lost 6 bases, with 15 bases between them. The germline V gene has CDR1 MDHEN and CDR2 SYDVKM. The CDR3 spells CASSLRQVVFNEQFF. The CDR3 region has the DNA TGTGCCAGCAGTTTGAGGCAGGTAGTGTTCAATGAGCAGTTCTTC. Full variable domain (remainder filled in from reference TRBV28 and TRBJ2-1): DVKVTQSSRYLVKRTGEKVFLECVQDMDHENMFWYRQDPGLGLRLIYFSYDVKMKEKGDIPEGYSVSREKKERFSLILESASTNQTSMYLCASSLRQVVFNEQFFGPGTRLTVL.

This chain connects TRBV4-1 to TRBJ2-5, with TRBD2 matching over 9 bases. CDR1 and CDR2 (germline): MGHRA, YSYEKL. Germline trimming cut 1 base from V and 11 bases from J; bases unmatched to any gene: 11. The CDR3 spans 15 residues. CDR3 in amino acids: CASSQVAGALEEQYF. The CDR3 DNA is TGCGCCAGCAGCCAAGTAGCGGGAGCCCTAGAGGAGCAGTACTTC.

This clone was counted a single time. This chain's CDR3 is CASSFQGAREQFF. The CDR3 DNA is TGTGCCAGCAGCTTTCAGGGGGCGCGGGAGCAGTTCTTC. The chain carries TRBV5-4 and TRBJ2-1, with 8 bases matching TRBD1. From germline, CDR1 is SGHNT and CDR2 YYREEE (reference sequence). This CDR3 spans 13 amino acids. V lost 2 bases and J lost 10; bases outside the gene matches: 5.

J is TRBJ1-1 and V is TRBV10-2; maybe TRBD1 (5 bases). The CDR3 loop spans 14 amino acids. The V gene's germline CDR1 is WSHSY and CDR2 SAAADI. Trimming cost V 6 bases and J 4 bases, with 15 bases left between them. The CDR3 protein is CASRKLDTPTEAFF. The CDR3 DNA reads TGCGCCAGCAGAAAACTGGACACTCCCACTGAAGCTTTCTTT.

The J gene is TRBJ1-1, the V gene TRBV28; a possible D gene is TRBD1 (5 bases). Germline V CDR1 and CDR2: MDHEN, SYDVKM. The CDR3 runs to 12 residues. Trimming stripped 5 bases from V and 8 bases from J, with 12 bases between. In nucleotides, the CDR3 is TGTGCCAGCAGTCTTGGGACCCTCGAAGCTTTCTTT. Amino acids: CASSLGTLEAFF.

The chain links TRBV30 to TRBJ2-1; TRBD2 matches 11 bases. Germline CDR1 GTSNPN, CDR2 SVGIG (reference sequence). After removal of 5 bases from V and 5 bases from J, the junction contained 2 bases not matched to a gene. CDR3 length equals 13 residues. Here the CDR3 DNA reads TGTGCCTGGTCACTAGCGGGAGACAATGAGCAGTTCTTC. Amino acid sequence: CAWSLAGDNEQFF.

This rearrangement joins TRBV6-1 to TRBJ2-3; D is uncertain. The V gene's germline CDR1 is MNHNS and CDR2 SASEGT. CDR3 length: 14 residues. Trimming stripped 7 bases from V and 2 bases from J, with 13 bases between. CDR3 coding DNA: TGTGCCAGCAAGGGTAGGGCTGCCACAGATACGCAGTATTTT. Translation: CASKGRAATDTQYF.

This rearrangement joins TRBV5-5 to TRBJ1-5; no clear D. Trimming removed 2 bases at V and 4 bases at J, with 10 bases between. The germline V gene has CDR1 SGHKS and CDR2 YYEKEE (reference sequence). This CDR3 has 14 residues. CDR3 sequence: CASSFAGSNQPQHF. DNA of the CDR3: TGTGCCAGCAGCTTCGCAGGTAGTAATCAGCCCCAGCATTTT. The variable domain in full, completed from reference TRBV5-5 and TRBJ1-5, reads DAGVTQSPTHLIKTRGQQVTLRCSPISGHKSVSWYQQVLGQGPQFIFQYYEKEERGRGNFPDRFSARQFPNYSSELNVNALLLGDSALYLCASSFAGSNQPQHFGDGTRLSIL.

The chain couples TRBV15 to TRBJ2-7, with 10 bases matching TRBD2. With V trimmed by 2 bases and J by 6 bases, 7 bases remained unmatched. Germline CDR1 LNHNV, CDR2 YYDKDF (reference sequence). The CDR3 is 15 residues long. The CDR3 loop reads CATSRSASGSGEQYF. The CDR3 bases are TGTGCCACCAGCAGATCTGCTAGCGGGAGTGGCGAGCAGTACTTC.